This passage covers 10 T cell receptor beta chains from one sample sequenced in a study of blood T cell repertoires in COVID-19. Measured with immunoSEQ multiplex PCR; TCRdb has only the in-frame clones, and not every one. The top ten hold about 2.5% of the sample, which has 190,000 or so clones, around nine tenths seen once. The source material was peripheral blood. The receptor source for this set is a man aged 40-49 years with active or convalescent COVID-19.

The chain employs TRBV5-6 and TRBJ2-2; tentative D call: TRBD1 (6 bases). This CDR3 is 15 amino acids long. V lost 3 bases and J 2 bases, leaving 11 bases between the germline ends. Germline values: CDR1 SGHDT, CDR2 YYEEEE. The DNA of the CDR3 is TGTGCCAGCAGCTCCTCAGGGGTAAACACCGGGGAGCTGTTTTTT. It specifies CASSSSGVNTGELFF.

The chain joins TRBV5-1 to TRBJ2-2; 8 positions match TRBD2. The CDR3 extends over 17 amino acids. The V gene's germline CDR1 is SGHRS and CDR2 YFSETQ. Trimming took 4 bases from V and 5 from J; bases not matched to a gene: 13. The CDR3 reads CASSLRAGDGPTGELFF. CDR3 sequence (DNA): TGCGCCAGCAGCCTCAGAGCGGGGGATGGCCCGACCGGGGAGCTGTTTTTT.

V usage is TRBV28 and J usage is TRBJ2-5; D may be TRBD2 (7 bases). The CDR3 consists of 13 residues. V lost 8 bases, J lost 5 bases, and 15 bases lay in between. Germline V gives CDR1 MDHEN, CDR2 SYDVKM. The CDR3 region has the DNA TGTGCCAGCGCCCCGGGGGGCCGGGAGACCCAGTACTTC. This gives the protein CASAPGGRETQYF. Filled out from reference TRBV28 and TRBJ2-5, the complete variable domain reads DVKVTQSSRYLVKRTGEKVFLECVQDMDHENMFWYRQDPGLGLRLIYFSYDVKMKEKGDIPEGYSVSREKKERFSLILESASTNQTSMYLCASAPGGRETQYFGPGTRLLVL.

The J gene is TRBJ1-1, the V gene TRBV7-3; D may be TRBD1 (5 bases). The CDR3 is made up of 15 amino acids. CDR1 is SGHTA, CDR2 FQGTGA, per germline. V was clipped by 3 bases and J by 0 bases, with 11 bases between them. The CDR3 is CASSLEGAMNTEAFF. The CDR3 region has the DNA TGTGCCAGCAGCTTGGAAGGGGCGATGAACACTGAAGCTTTCTTT.

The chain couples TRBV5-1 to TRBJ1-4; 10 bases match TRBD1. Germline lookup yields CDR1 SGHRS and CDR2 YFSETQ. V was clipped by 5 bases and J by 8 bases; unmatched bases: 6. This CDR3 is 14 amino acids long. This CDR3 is CASSSGTGVEKLFF. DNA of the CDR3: TGCGCCAGCAGTTCCGGGACAGGGGTCGAAAAACTGTTTTTT. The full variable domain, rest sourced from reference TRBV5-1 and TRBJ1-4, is KAGVTQTPRYLIKTRGQQVTLSCSPISGHRSVSWYQQTPGQGLQFLFEYFSETQRNKGNFPGRFSGRQFSNSRSEMNVSTLELGDSALYLCASSSGTGVEKLFFGSGTQLSVL.

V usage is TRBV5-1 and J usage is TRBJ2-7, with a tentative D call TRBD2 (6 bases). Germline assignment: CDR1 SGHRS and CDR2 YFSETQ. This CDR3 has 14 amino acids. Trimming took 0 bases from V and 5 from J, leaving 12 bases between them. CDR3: CASSLGTISHEQYF. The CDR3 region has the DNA TGCGCCAGCAGCTTGGGGACTATAAGCCACGAGCAGTACTTC.

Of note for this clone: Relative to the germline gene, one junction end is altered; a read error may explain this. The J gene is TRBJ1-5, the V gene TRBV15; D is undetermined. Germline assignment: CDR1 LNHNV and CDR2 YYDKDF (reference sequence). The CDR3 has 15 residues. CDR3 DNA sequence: TGTGCCACCAGAAGAGGTGGAATTCATGAGGAGCCCCAGCATTTT. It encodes CATRRGGIHEEPQHF.

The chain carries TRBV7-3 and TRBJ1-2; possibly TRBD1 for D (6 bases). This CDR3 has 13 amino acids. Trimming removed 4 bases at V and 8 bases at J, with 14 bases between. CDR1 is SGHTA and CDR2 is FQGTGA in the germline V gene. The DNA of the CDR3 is TGTGCCAGCAGCTCGACAGGACGGGAAGGCTACACCTTC. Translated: CASSSTGREGYTF.

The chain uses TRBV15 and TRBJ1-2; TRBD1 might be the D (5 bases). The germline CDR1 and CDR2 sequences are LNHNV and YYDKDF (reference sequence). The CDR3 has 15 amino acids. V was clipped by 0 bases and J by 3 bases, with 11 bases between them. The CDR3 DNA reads TGTGCCACCAGCAGAGATAGGGAAGGGGACTATGGCTACACCTTC. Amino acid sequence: CATSRDREGDYGYTF.

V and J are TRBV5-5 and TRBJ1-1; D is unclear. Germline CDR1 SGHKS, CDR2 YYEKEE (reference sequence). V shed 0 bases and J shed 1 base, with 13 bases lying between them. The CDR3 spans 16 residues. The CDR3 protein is CASSLGIEAGNTEAFF. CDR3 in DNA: TGTGCCAGCAGCTTGGGGATTGAGGCGGGGAACACTGAAGCTTTCTTT. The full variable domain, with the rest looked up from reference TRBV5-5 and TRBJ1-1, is DAGVTQSPTHLIKTRGQQVTLRCSPISGHKSVSWYQQVLGQGPQFIFQYYEKEERGRGNFPDRFSARQFPNYSSELNVNALLLGDSALYLCASSLGIEAGNTEAFFGQGTRLTVV.